The clone carrying this TCR beta chain was counted many times. Its antigen is unknown. One base away lies a much larger clone, so this may be a sequencing read error. TCRdb ran MiXCR on the multiplex PCR reads and lists one entry per CDR3 protein. The sample has about 66,000 distinct CDR3 sequences, around two fifths seen once. This record belongs to a study of breast tumors, draining lymph nodes, adjacent tissues. Study observations and caveats: Tumor repertoires ranked between lymph nodes and nontumor tissue in diversity, with V and J gene preferences. Data fit most tumor T cells coming from lymph node, expanding in tumor.

CDR3 length equals 12 residues. V was shortened by 11 bases and J by 10 bases, with 20 bases between the two germline ends. Germline CDR1 reads MNHNS; CDR2 reads SASEGT. The sequence was obtained from a female donor with breast cancer. Some clones in this sample may be carry-over from other donors' samples. The chain uses TRBV6-1 and TRBJ1-2; D gene unclear. What was sequenced was breast tumor tissue. CDR3 DNA: TGTGCCGGGAACCACGGTGTGAAGTACTACACCTTC. Protein product: CAGNHGVKYYTF.